These 13 T cell receptor beta chains were sequenced from one sample in a study of T cell responses to AZD1222 COVID-19 vaccine. Only in-frame clones appear in the TCRdb table, and some are missing; sequencing was by immunoSEQ multiplex PCR. The table lists more than 95,000 clones, over 80% of them singletons. Sequencing was performed on peripheral blood, taken on day 0 of AZD1222 vaccination. Receptors originate from an adult in good health.

The chain has TRBV7-2 and TRBJ1-2, with a tentative D call TRBD1 (5 bases). V was clipped by 0 bases and J by 8 bases, with 13 bases between them. The CDR3 loop spans 14 amino acids. Per germline, CDR1 SGHTA and CDR2 FQGNSA. CDR3 bases: TGTGCCAGCAGCTTAGCTCGGCCGGGGCAAGGCTACACCTTC. Translation gives CASSLARPGQGYTF. Supplemented by reference TRBV7-2 and TRBJ1-2, the full variable domain reads GAGVSQSPSNKVTEKGKDVELRCDPISGHTALYWYRQSLGQGLEFLIYFQGNSAPDKSGLPSDRFSAERTGGSVSTLTIQRTQQEDSAVYLCASSLARPGQGYTFGSGTRLTVV.

This chain joins TRBV27 and TRBJ2-7; 11 bases line up with TRBD2. Per the germline V gene, CDR1 is MNHEY and CDR2 is SMNVEV (reference sequence). The V segment lost 5 bases and the J segment 4 bases; nucleotides outside the gene matches: 7. The CDR3 extends over 15 amino acids. This CDR3 is CASSSPGTSGYEQYF. The CDR3 DNA follows: TGTGCCAGCAGTAGCCCCGGGACTAGCGGATACGAGCAGTACTTC.

The chain couples TRBV5-1 to TRBJ1-1; D remains unclear. Germline CDR1 reads SGHRS; CDR2 reads YFSETQ. The V end was cut by 1 base, the J end by 0 bases, with 10 bases between. The CDR3 totals 15 residues. This chain's CDR3 is CASSLSVIMNTEAFF. The CDR3, as DNA: TGCGCCAGCAGCTTGAGCGTAATCATGAACACTGAAGCTTTCTTT.

The chain employs TRBV27 and TRBJ2-1; D is uncertain. CDR1 MNHEY and CDR2 SMNVEV come from the germline V gene (reference sequence). This CDR3 is 11 amino acids long. V shed 3 bases and J shed 6 bases, with 3 bases lying between them. CDR3 sequence (DNA): TGTGCCAGCAGTTTGTTCAATGAGCAGTTCTTC. Residues: CASSLFNEQFF.

Of note for this clone: Sequence at one end of the junction differs from germline and may be a read error. The chain links TRBV28 to TRBJ1-3; the D gene is possibly TRBD1 (5 bases). Germline values: CDR1 MDHEN, CDR2 SYDVKM. The CDR3 contains 15 residues. The CDR3 bases are TGTGCCAGCAGTCCGAGGGGAAGGTCTGGAAACACCATATGTTTT. It is translated as CASSPRGRSGNTICF.

The rearrangement joins TRBV4-2 to TRBJ1-4; 7 bases align to TRBD1. Germline CDR1 is LGHNA and CDR2 is YNFKEQ. This CDR3 is 15 amino acids long. J was trimmed by 8 bases and V by 2 bases; bases with no gene match: 8. DNA of the CDR3: TGTGCCAGCAGCCAACCCGACAGGGTAGGCGAAAAACTGTTTTTT. Translation gives CASSQPDRVGEKLFF.

In this sample, this clone turned up once. V gene TRBV20-1 combines with J gene TRBJ2-7; perhaps D is TRBD1 or TRBD2 (5 bases each). V was cut by 3 bases and J by 4 bases, with 19 bases left in between. CDR3 size: 15 residues. CDR1 is DFQATT, CDR2 SNEGSKA, per germline (reference sequence). Here the CDR3 DNA reads TGCAGTGCTAGTGCCCGAGGGGCCCTAGCTTACGAGCAGTACTTC. It codes for CSASARGALAYEQYF.

A few counts support this clone. The chain combines TRBV12-3 or TRBV12-4 with TRBJ1-3; D is ambiguous. The CDR3 extends over 11 amino acids. V dropped 6 bases and J dropped 4 bases, with 4 bases sitting between them. The CDR3 DNA reads as TGTGCCAGCAGCCACGGAAACACCATATATTTT. The encoded protein is CASSHGNTIYF.

This rearrangement joins TRBV2 to TRBJ2-7; 7 bases are a match to TRBD2. CDR1 is SNHLY and CDR2 is FYNNEI in the germline V gene. With 7 bases clipped from V and 5 bases from J, the junction kept 8 bases outside the gene matches. The CDR3 loop spans 13 amino acids. The CDR3 bases are TGTGCCAGCAACCTAGCGGTTGTACACGAGCAGTACTTC. It is translated as CASNLAVVHEQYF.

The rearrangement joins TRBV15 to TRBJ1-4; a possible D gene is TRBD1 (5 bases). Looked up from germline, CDR1 is LNHNV and CDR2 is YYDKDF (reference sequence). The CDR3 contains 18 residues. V was clipped by 0 bases and J by 0 bases, with 14 bases between them. CDR3 in amino acids: CATSRDPTGRTTNEKLFF. The CDR3 DNA reads as TGTGCCACCAGCAGAGACCCAACAGGAAGAACAACTAATGAAAAACTGTTTTTT.

The chain employs TRBV10-3 and TRBJ2-7, with TRBD1 matching 9 bases. The V segment lost 8 bases and the J segment 1 base; nucleotides outside the gene matches: 3. Germline V gene data show CDR1 as ENHRY and CDR2 as SYGVKD. This CDR3 has 13 amino acids. CDR3 in amino acids: CAIQTGGSYEQYF. In DNA form, the CDR3 reads TGTGCCATCCAGACAGGGGGGTCCTACGAGCAGTACTTC.

The chain recombines TRBV24-1 with TRBJ2-2; 9 nucleotides line up with TRBD2. Germline trimming cut 9 bases from V and 3 bases from J; bases unmatched to any gene: 19. The CDR3 spans 19 residues. CDR1 and CDR2 from the germline V gene are KGHDR and SFDVKD. CDR3 residues: CATSKGAYSGSKDTGELFF. The CDR3 coding sequence is TGTGCCACCTCTAAAGGGGCTTATAGCGGGAGTAAGGACACCGGGGAGCTGTTTTTT.

This sequence joins TRBV5-1 and TRBJ2-1; D remains ambiguous. The CDR3 sequence is 15 residues long. Germline CDR1 reads SGHRS; CDR2 reads YFSETQ. V dropped 2 bases and J dropped 6 bases, with 15 bases sitting between them. CDR3 amino acids: CASSLGHLRRNEQFF. CDR3 bases: TGCGCCAGCAGCTTAGGGCACCTTAGGCGCAATGAGCAGTTCTTC.